The 4 T cell receptor beta chains in this list originate from one sample, sequenced in a study of CXCR3-negative and CXCR3-positive naive CD8 T cells. Points from the study as a whole: Naive cells positive for CXCR3 carried more hydrophobic TRB CDR3s than CXCR3-negative ones.

All TRB cDNA libraries came from 5' RACE performed with UMI labels. Using the 5' RACE reads, TCRdb records one entry per CDR3 protein without DNA. Its table lists approximately 100,000 distinct CDR3 sequences. Their recognized antigens are unknown. The sequenced material came from naive CXCR3+ CD8+ T cells from blood. Subset denoted: CD45RO-CCR7+CD27+CD95- naive CD8+ T cells expressing CXCR3 (TNR3+). The receptors come from a human donor in good health. Some clones in this sample may be carry-over from other donors' samples.

This chain links TRBV7-2 with TRBJ2-7; the TRBD2 assignment by TCRdb is unverifiable without DNA. The CDR3 is 15 residues long. The germline V gene has CDR1 SGHTA and CDR2 FQGNSA. The CDR3 here is CASSPRGLGSYEQYF. Variable domain in full (rest from reference TRBV7-2 and TRBJ2-7): GAGVSQSPSNKVTEKGKDVELRCDPISGHTALYWYRQSLGQGLEFLIYFQGNSAPDKSGLPSDRFSAERTGGSVSTLTIQRTQQEDSAVYLCASSPRGLGSYEQYFGPGTRLTVT.

V usage is TRBV5-5 and J usage is TRBJ2-3. CDR1 SGHKS and CDR2 YYEKEE come from the germline V gene (reference sequence). This CDR3 comprises 13 residues. The chain's CDR3 is CASSLGATDTQYF.

The J gene is TRBJ2-6, the V gene TRBV30. CDR1 is GTSNPN and CDR2 is SVGIG in the germline V gene (reference sequence). This CDR3 region has 13 residues. The CDR3 reads CAWIDSGANVLTF. Combining the CDR3 with reference TRBV30 and TRBJ2-6 gives the whole variable domain SQTIHQWPATLVQPVGSPLSLECTVEGTSNPNLYWYRQAAGRGLQLLFYSVGIGQISSEVPQNLSASRPQDRQFILSSKKLLLSDSGFYLCAWIDSGANVLTFGAGSRLTVL.

The chain recombines TRBV12-3 or TRBV12-4 with TRBJ2-5; TCRdb reports TRBD1, a call that lacks DNA to check it against. The CDR3 runs to 14 residues. CDR3 in amino acids: CASSTWDRRETQYF.